This T cell receptor (beta chain) is drawn from a study of blood T cell repertoires in COVID-19. Whole-study context: Some COVID-19 samples were acute and others convalescent; all came from the United States, Italy and Spain.

The count of this clone is one. As processed by the authors: Using reference gene primer amplification, nucleated cell counts were estimated. Produced via immunoSEQ multiplex PCR; TCRdb's table is partial and in-frame only. The V and J calls and clone size are taken from that table; D and trimming were inferred from the DNA. Of a few hundred thousand clones in the sample, roughly 77% are singletons; the top ten hold about 10%. This CDR3 region has 15 residues. Looked up from germline, CDR1 is KGHSH and CDR2 is LQKENI. With 3 bases clipped from V and 5 bases from J, the junction kept 3 bases outside the gene matches. Participant-reported clinical history was the basis for cohort assignment. Either two negative PCRs, clearance, or symptom resolution qualified Cohort 3 donors as recovered.

Sequencing was carried out using PBMCs or T cells enriched from blood (not recorded which). The chain links TRBV18 to TRBJ2-1, with 11 nucleotides matching TRBD2. The TCR comes from a man aged 40-50 years who had recovered from COVID-19. The DNA for the CDR3 is TGTGCCAGCTCACCCCCTAGCGGGAGGAACAATGAGCAGTTCTTC. Translation: CASSPPSGRNNEQFF. Together with reference TRBV18 and TRBJ2-1, the CDR3 gives the full variable domain: NAGVMQNPRHLVRRRGQEARLRCSPMKGHSHVYWYRQLPEEGLKFMVYLQKENIIDESGMPKERFSAEFPKEGPSILRIQQVVRGDSAAYFCASSPPSGRNNEQFFGPGTRLTVL.